This T cell receptor (beta chain) was identified in a study of OX40 agonist ivuxolimab in advanced cancers. On the study more broadly: Patients undergoing dose escalation presented with hepatocellular carcinoma, melanoma, renal cell or head and neck cancer.

Profiling relied on immunoSEQ multiplex PCR, and the TCRdb table lists in-frame clones only, not all of them. This repertoire shows some 76,000 clones, about 93% found once; its top ten account for under 10%. Notes on the study in general: On average, a greater number of expanded clones characterised CD8+ T cells relative to CD4+. Low clonal expansion, among the lowest seen, marked partial responders at 0.1-3.0 mg/kg.

Germline-derived CDR1 and CDR2 are SNHLY and FYNNEI. The CDR3 has 17 amino acids. V dropped 7 bases and J dropped 7; count of bases not matched to a gene: 19. Of note for this clone: Its specificity is unknown.

This clonotype was obtained from an adult with an advanced solid tumor such as melanoma, head and neck, liver or kidney cancer. Sequencing used CD4+ or CD8+ T cells sorted from blood, obtained in a trial of the OX40 agonist ivuxolimab. V usage is TRBV2 and J usage is TRBJ2-7; TRBD2 matches at 10 bases. The CDR3 nucleotides are TGTGCCAGCACGGTGTCTAGCGGGGGCCAGGGCATGGGGGAGCAGTACTTC. Translation: CASTVSSGGQGMGEQYF.